Presented here are 15 T cell receptor beta chains from one specimen sequenced in a study of CD8+CD57+ T cells in acquired aplastic anemia (dated 2018 in TCRdb). These reads were obtained on an Illumina HiSeq 2000. Profiling of TCR beta VDJ combinations and CDR3 sequences used genomic DNA as the template. TCRdb redid the processing of the public reads, applying fastp at Q25 and MiXCR, and retained in-frame beta chains. Duplicate CDR3 protein sequences are folded into a single record with the most common DNA and genes. The sample includes approximately 300,000 distinct CDR3 sequences, with 45% to 65% observed a single time. Together, the top ten hold around 1.2% of the sample. The patients picked for sequencing were ones in whom flow cytometry had shown an expansion of CD8+CD57+ cells. The source material was sorted CD4+, CD8+, or CD8+CD57+ T cells (not recorded which) from PBMCs. All receptors come from a human donor with aplastic anemia.

The V and J genes are TRBV9 and TRBJ2-2; 10 bases map to TRBD2. This CDR3 has 17 amino acids. Trimming at V came to 0 bases and at J to 5 bases, leaving 7 bases not matched to a gene. The germline CDR1 and CDR2 sequences are SGDLS and YYNGEE. The CDR3 loop is CASSVDLAGVWTGELFF. Written as DNA, the CDR3 is TGTGCCAGCAGCGTAGACCTAGCGGGAGTATGGACCGGGGAGCTGTTTTTT.

This clonotype has just a few counts. The CDR3 here is CASTRTTPSYEQYF. The DNA of the CDR3 is TGTGCCAGCACCCGGACTACTCCCTCCTACGAGCAGTACTTC. J is TRBJ2-7 and V is TRBV6-6; weak D call: TRBD2 (6 bases). Trimming shortened V by 7 bases and J by 0 bases, and 13 bases separated the two germline ends. This CDR3 is built from 14 residues. The germline CDR1 and CDR2 sequences are MNHNY and SVGAGI (reference sequence).

This chain joins TRBV10-2 and TRBJ1-1; TRBD1 aligns across 7 bases. Germline CDR1 reads WSHSY; CDR2 reads SAAADI. CDR3 length: 14 amino acids. V shed 6 bases, J shed 3 bases, and the junction held 7 bases outside the gene matches. CDR3 sequence: CASRRQGYDTEAFF. The DNA for the CDR3 is TGCGCCAGCAGAAGACAGGGATATGACACTGAAGCTTTCTTT.

The chain uses TRBV2 and TRBJ2-1; 7 nucleotides agree with TRBD2. Per the germline V gene, CDR1 is SNHLY and CDR2 is FYNNEI. J lost 5 bases, V lost 7 bases, and 5 bases had no gene match. CDR3 size: 13 residues. This chain's CDR3 is CASTPGLNNEQFF. The DNA of the CDR3 is TGTGCCAGCACCCCGGGACTAAACAATGAGCAGTTCTTC.

V is TRBV2 and J is TRBJ1-6; D is ambiguous. The CDR3 is 15 residues long. Trimming pared 6 bases from V and 7 bases from J, leaving 16 bases between. CDR1 is SNHLY, CDR2 FYNNEI, per germline. CDR3 region: CASSLEGSRNSPLHF. In DNA form, the CDR3 reads TGTGCCAGCAGCTTGGAGGGCTCAAGAAATTCACCCCTCCACTTT.

A few counts support this clonotype. The chain employs TRBV10-3 and TRBJ2-7; no reliable D call. The CDR3 consists of 11 residues. CDR1 is ENHRY, CDR2 SYGVKD, per germline. V was clipped by 4 bases and J by 0 bases, with 1 base between them. CDR3 loop: CAISGSYEQYF. CDR3 in DNA: TGTGCCATCAGTGGCTCCTACGAGCAGTACTTC.

This clonotype was detected many times. This chain uses TRBV19 with TRBJ2-3; D is ambiguous. This CDR3 is built from 14 residues. CDR1 and CDR2 from the germline V gene are LNHDA and SQIVND (reference sequence). Trimming stripped 2 bases from V and 0 bases from J, with 6 bases between. The CDR3 DNA sequence: TGTGCCAGTAGTATACCTCCGAGCACAGATACGCAGTATTTT. Translation: CASSIPPSTDTQYF.

This clonotype was counted many times. The chain combines TRBV18 with TRBJ1-2, with D uncertain. CDR3 length equals 14 residues. Deletions cut 4 bases from V and 3 bases from J, with 12 bases between. Germline V gene data show CDR1 as KGHSH and CDR2 as LQKENI. This CDR3 reads CASSLRTEDYGYTF. The CDR3 DNA sequence: TGTGCCAGCTCACTTCGCACAGAGGACTATGGCTACACCTTC. The whole variable domain, remainder taken from reference TRBV18 and TRBJ1-2, is NAGVMQNPRHLVRRRGQEARLRCSPMKGHSHVYWYRQLPEEGLKFMVYLQKENIIDESGMPKERFSAEFPKEGPSILRIQQVVRGDSAAYFCASSLRTEDYGYTFGSGTRLTVV.

The chain recombines TRBV19 with TRBJ1-1; no reliable D call. Germline V lookup: CDR1 LNHDA, CDR2 SQIVND (reference sequence). The CDR3 length is 12 residues. The ends were cut back, 6 bases at V and 1 base at J, with 6 bases in the middle. This chain's CDR3 is CASRRSNTEAFF. The CDR3 bases are TGTGCCAGTAGGCGATCGAACACTGAAGCTTTCTTT.

This clonotype was seen a handful of times. The rearrangement joins TRBV20-1 to TRBJ1-1; the D is unclear. V was cut by 6 bases and J by 6 bases, with 5 bases left in between. Germline V gene lookup returns CDR1 DFQATT and CDR2 SNEGSKA (reference sequence). The CDR3 length is 9 residues. The CDR3 coding sequence is TGCAGTGCACGGCCTGAAGCTTTCTTT. It codes for CSARPEAFF.

The rearrangement uses TRBV29-1 and TRBJ2-7; possibly TRBD1 or TRBD2 for D (7 bases each). This CDR3 has 15 amino acids. Germline CDR1 reads SQVTM; CDR2 reads ANQGSEA. CDR3 DNA: TGCAGGAAGACAGGACGGGGAGGGACAGCCTACGAGCAGTACTTC. Encoded protein: CRKTGRGGTAYEQYF.

A remark on this clonotype: A much larger clone lies one base from this, so it may be a read error. This CDR3 is missing its conserved last phenylalanine or tryptophan, likely due to a read error. The V call is TRBV7-9, the J call TRBJ2-4, with D possibly TRBD1 on 5 matching bases. The CDR3 spans 17 residues. The V and J ends lost 5 bases and 0 bases respectively, with 17 bases between them. Germline V CDR1 and CDR2: SEHNR, FQNEAQ (reference sequence). Here the CDR3 reads CASSENYQGIAKNIQYL. Here the CDR3 DNA reads TGTGCCAGCAGCGAAAACTACCAGGGTATAGCCAAAAACATTCAGTACCTC.

CDR3 nucleotide sequence: TGCAGTGCTAGGCCAGAGGGCGGGAGTATGGTTAGGGAGACCCAGTACTTC. Translated: CSARPEGGSMVRETQYF. The chain links TRBV20-1 to TRBJ2-5; 7 bases are shared with TRBD2. This CDR3 comprises 17 residues. Germline trimming cut 3 bases from V and 5 bases from J; bases unmatched to any gene: 18. Looked up from germline, CDR1 is DFQATT and CDR2 is SNEGSKA (reference sequence).

This clonotype has a handful of counts. The gene calls are TRBV7-3 and TRBJ2-5, with D unresolved. The CDR3 covers 13 residues. V was trimmed by 1 base and J by 5 bases, leaving 8 bases between them. The germline V gene encodes CDR1 SGHTA and CDR2 FQGTGA. The CDR3 sequence is CASSLNVGETQYF. CDR3 DNA: TGTGCCAGCAGCTTAAACGTGGGGGAGACCCAGTACTTC.

This chain uses TRBV4-1 with TRBJ2-7, with 9 positions matching TRBD1. This CDR3 has 16 amino acids. The trim removed 1 base at V and 1 base at J, leaving 5 bases unmatched. Per the germline V gene, CDR1 is MGHRA and CDR2 is YSYEKL. As DNA, the CDR3 is TGCGCCAGCAGCCAAGGGCGAGGACAGGGGTCCTACGAGCAGTACTTC. It codes for CASSQGRGQGSYEQYF.